These 27 T cell receptor beta chains were all obtained from the same sample, sequenced in a study of CD8+ T cells in alopecia areata. The sequencing template was cDNA reverse transcribed from extracted RNA. Using immunoSEQ multiplex PCR, the repertoire was profiled, and TCRdb retains in-frame clones only, with some absent. Of about 180,000 clones in the sample, 40% to 55% are singletons; the top ten hold about a tenth. Treatment given: oral pan-JAK inhibitor, 5-10 mg twice daily. The sample was CD8+ T cells sorted from blood, taken at week 52, from a patient treated with tofacitinib. The receptors derive from a human donor with alopecia areata.

The rearrangement links TRBV30 to TRBJ2-2, with no clear D. The CDR3 spans 13 residues. The ends were cut back, 4 bases at V and 0 bases at J, with 6 bases in the middle. Germline loops: CDR1 GTSNPN, CDR2 SVGIG (reference sequence). The CDR3 here is CAWKRTNTGELFF. The CDR3 coding sequence is TGTGCCTGGAAACGGACGAACACCGGGGAGCTGTTTTTT.

V and J are TRBV2 and TRBJ2-4, with 12 bases lining up with TRBD1. The germline CDR1 and CDR2 sequences are SNHLY and FYNNEI. This CDR3 has 15 residues. After removal of 5 bases from V and 9 bases from J, the junction contained 8 bases not matched to a gene. Here the CDR3 reads CASSTQGQGAGIQYF. The CDR3 DNA follows: TGTGCCAGCAGTACTCAGGGACAGGGGGCAGGCATTCAGTACTTC.

In this sample, this clone turned up a few times. The V call is TRBV9, the J call TRBJ2-1; D ambiguous. In germline, CDR1 is SGDLS, CDR2 YYNGEE. Trimming removed 0 bases from V and 8 bases from J, with 12 bases in between. This CDR3 comprises 14 residues. The CDR3 nucleotides read TGTGCCAGCAGCGTAGGGAATATAATAGATGAGCAGTTCTTC. Its protein product is CASSVGNIIDEQFF.

This clone was recorded a few times. The V gene is TRBV7-9, the J gene TRBJ2-3, with no clear D. Germline lookup yields CDR1 SEHNR and CDR2 FQNEAQ (reference sequence). Trimming removed 6 bases from V and 0 bases from J, with 10 bases in between. CDR3 size: 14 residues. The DNA for the CDR3 is TGTGCCAGCAGTCGGAAACCAAGCACAGATACGCAGTATTTT. Translation: CASSRKPSTDTQYF. The entire variable domain, with the rest obtained from reference TRBV7-9 and TRBJ2-3, is as follows: DTGVSQNPRHKITKRGQNVTFRCDPISEHNRLYWYRQTLGQGPEFLTYFQNEAQLEKSRLLSDRFSAERPKGSFSTLEIQRTEQGDSAMYLCASSRKPSTDTQYFGPGTRLTVL.

This clone was observed a handful of times. The genes are TRBV6-5 and TRBJ2-5, with a weak D call TRBD1 (6 bases). The CDR3 runs 15 residues. CDR1 is MNHEY, CDR2 SVGAGI, per germline. V shed 2 bases and J shed 5 bases, with 15 bases lying between them. The CDR3: CASSYLLGAEETQYF. The CDR3 region has the DNA TGTGCCAGCAGTTACCTTCTGGGGGCGGAGGAGACCCAGTACTTC.

This clone was seen more than once but under ten times. This chain joins TRBV5-6 and TRBJ1-4; D not resolved. Germline CDR1 reads SGHDT; CDR2 reads YYEEEE. Trimming took 0 bases from V and 6 from J, leaving 6 bases between them. The CDR3 sequence is 13 residues long. Here the CDR3 reads CASSLDLDEKLFF. In DNA form, the CDR3 reads TGTGCCAGCAGCTTGGACCTGGATGAAAAACTGTTTTTT.

With respect to this clone: Other nucleotide sequences from this sample produce the same CDR3. The rearrangement uses TRBV5-6 and TRBJ2-7; D is perhaps TRBD1 (6 bases). V was pared by 4 bases and J by 3 bases, with 11 bases between. This CDR3 has 13 amino acids. Germline V CDR1 and CDR2: SGHDT, YYEEEE. The CDR3 loop is CASSPTGSYEQYF. CDR3 nucleotides: TGTGCCAGCAGCCCCACAGGGAGCTACGAGCAGTACTTC.

V gene TRBV30 combines with J gene TRBJ2-2; maybe TRBD2 (5 bases). Germline V lookup: CDR1 GTSNPN, CDR2 SVGIG (reference sequence). Trimming shortened V by 5 bases and J by 6 bases, and 10 bases separated the two germline ends. This CDR3 region has 12 residues. CDR3 residues: CAWGWGAGELFF. As DNA, the CDR3 is TGTGCCTGGGGATGGGGAGCCGGGGAGCTGTTTTTT.

This clone was found a few times. This chain connects TRBV29-1 to TRBJ2-7; TRBD1 matches at 11 bases. CDR1 is SQVTM and CDR2 is ANQGSEA in the germline V gene. The CDR3 is 14 amino acids. The junction had 4 bases not matched to a gene; V was cut back by 1 base and J by 5 bases. Here the CDR3 DNA reads TGCAGCGTTGAAGTGGGGACAGGGGGGAACGAGCAGTACTTC. It specifies CSVEVGTGGNEQYF.

J is TRBJ2-5 and V is TRBV10-3; the D is unclear. V lost 2 bases to trimming and J lost 1 base, with 5 bases between them. CDR3 size: 13 residues. The V gene's germline CDR1 is ENHRY and CDR2 SYGVKD. The CDR3 region is CAISENSQETQYF. The CDR3 nucleotides read TGTGCCATCAGTGAGAACAGCCAAGAGACCCAGTACTTC.

The chain joins TRBV30 to TRBJ1-2; D uncertain. The germline gives CDR1 GTSNPN, CDR2 SVGIG (reference sequence). The V gene lost 0 bases and the J gene lost 4 bases, with 6 bases spanning the gap. This CDR3 has 12 amino acids. The CDR3 region has the DNA TGTGCCTGGAGTGTGGGTCTCTATGGCTACACCTTC. Encoded protein: CAWSVGLYGYTF. Filled out from reference TRBV30 and TRBJ1-2, the complete variable domain reads SQTIHQWPATLVQPVGSPLSLECTVEGTSNPNLYWYRQAAGRGLQLLFYSVGIGQISSEVPQNLSASRPQDRQFILSSKKLLLSDSGFYLCAWSVGLYGYTFGSGTRLTVV.

This clone was counted between two and nine times. This chain links TRBV23-1 with TRBJ1-1; TRBD1 matches 7 bases. TRBV23-1 is labeled an ORF, and its function is uncertain. V shed 3 bases, J shed 1 base, and the junction held 14 bases outside the gene matches. The CDR3 is made up of 18 amino acids. CDR3 loop: CASSHTLRDRRTNTEAFF. CDR3 sequence (DNA): TGCGCCAGCAGTCATACCCTCCGGGACAGAAGAACGAACACTGAAGCTTTCTTT.

This clone was detected once. CDR3 sequence reads: CANPDRTENSPLHF. In nucleotides, the CDR3 is TGCGCCAACCCAGACAGGACAGAAAATTCACCCCTCCACTTT. This chain joins TRBV23-1 and TRBJ1-6; D might be TRBD1 (6 bases). TRBV23-1 is recorded as an ORF, its role being uncertain. V was clipped by 10 bases and J by 7 bases, with 17 bases between them. This CDR3 is built from 14 residues.

The chain uses TRBV11-2 and TRBJ2-7; D may be TRBD1 (5 bases). Germline-derived CDR1 and CDR2 are SGHAT and FQNNGV. The CDR3 is 13 amino acids. V was clipped by 3 bases and J by 1 base, with 7 bases between them. The CDR3 protein is CASSFRQSYEQYF. Here the CDR3 DNA reads TGTGCCAGCAGCTTCCGACAGTCCTACGAGCAGTACTTC.

The gene calls are TRBV29-1 and TRBJ1-2; 10 bases agree with TRBD1. V lost 1 base, J lost 4 bases, and 3 bases stayed unmatched. CDR1 SQVTM and CDR2 ANQGSEA come from the germline V gene. CDR3 length equals 14 residues. CDR3 nucleotide sequence: TGCAGCGTTGAAGGGACAGGGGGGAGCTATGGCTACACCTTC. Residues: CSVEGTGGSYGYTF.

This chain joins TRBV2 and TRBJ1-2; D is undetermined. Germline V gene sequence: CDR1 SNHLY, CDR2 FYNNEI. The CDR3 is 12 residues long. The ends were cut back, 5 bases at V and 3 bases at J, with 7 bases in the middle. The CDR3 sequence: CASSSRYYGYTF. The CDR3 DNA is TGTGCCAGCAGTTCGCGATACTATGGCTACACCTTC.

This clone was seen once. The V call is TRBV10-3, the J call TRBJ2-7; a possible D gene is TRBD1 (6 bases). The CDR3 spans 15 residues. Germline CDR1 ENHRY, CDR2 SYGVKD. V was shortened by 6 bases and J by 0 bases, with 15 bases between the two germline ends. The CDR3 loop reads CAIREWDTPSYEQYF. The CDR3 coding sequence is TGTGCCATCAGGGAATGGGACACCCCCTCCTACGAGCAGTACTTC.

This clone was counted a few times. Other DNA sequences from this sample encode an identical CDR3 as well. This chain links TRBV4-2 with TRBJ2-7, with D possibly being TRBD1 (6 bases). Germline lookup yields CDR1 LGHNA and CDR2 YNFKEQ. V shed 0 bases and J shed 0 bases, with 9 bases lying between them. This CDR3 contains 15 residues. CDR3 region: CASSQEGGSSYEQYF. The CDR3 DNA is TGTGCCAGCAGCCAAGAAGGGGGATCCTCCTACGAGCAGTACTTC.

V gene TRBV6-5 combines with J gene TRBJ1-5; D might be TRBD1 (5 bases). The CDR3 spans 12 residues. Trimming left V 9 bases short and J 6 bases short, with 12 bases between. The germline CDR1 and CDR2 sequences are MNHEY and SVGAGI. The DNA for the CDR3 is TGTGCCAGTTCGGAGGGGAGTCAGCCCCAGCATTTT. Its protein is CASSEGSQPQHF.

The chain combines TRBV18 with TRBJ1-1; D not certain. This CDR3 is 14 amino acids long. V was clipped by 6 bases and J by 3 bases, with 14 bases between them. CDR1 and CDR2 (germline): KGHSH, LQKENI. The CDR3 nucleotides are TGTGCCAGCTCGAGGACTCTTAGTGACACTGAAGCTTTCTTT. It encodes CASSRTLSDTEAFF.

This clone was seen only a few times. This rearrangement joins TRBV11-2 to TRBJ2-5; D unresolved. Per germline, CDR1 SGHAT and CDR2 FQNNGV. The CDR3 totals 12 residues. V was shortened by 1 base and J by 5 bases, with 5 bases between the two germline ends. This CDR3 reads CASSLGLETQYF. As DNA, the CDR3 is TGTGCCAGCAGCTTAGGACTGGAGACCCAGTACTTC.

Concerning this clone itself: Additional DNA sequences in this sample encode the identical CDR3. V and J are TRBV4-2 and TRBJ2-2; tentative D call: TRBD1 (5 bases). The germline gives CDR1 LGHNA, CDR2 YNFKEQ. The CDR3 consists of 16 residues. Trimming took off 0 bases at V and 1 base at J, with 9 bases between the two ends. The CDR3 DNA is TGTGCCAGCAGCCAAGAAGGGCAGGGGAACACCGGGGAGCTGTTTTTT. Its protein is CASSQEGQGNTGELFF.

The chain employs TRBV27 and TRBJ1-2; TRBD1 matches at 7 bases. The CDR3 loop spans 14 amino acids. In germline, CDR1 is MNHEY, CDR2 SMNVEV (reference sequence). Trimming removed 2 bases from V and 5 bases from J; junction bases left unmatched: 5. CDR3 region: CASSLRGQGYGYTF. CDR3 nucleotides: TGTGCCAGCAGTTTAAGGGGGCAGGGGTATGGCTACACCTTC.

The chain uses TRBV29-1 and TRBJ2-6; 8 nucleotides align to TRBD1. V was clipped by 0 bases and J by 0 bases; unmatched bases: 10. CDR3 length: 19 residues. Germline V gene lookup returns CDR1 SQVTM and CDR2 ANQGSEA. CDR3 sequence reads: CSVEDPRTGPSSGANVLTF. CDR3 bases: TGCAGCGTTGAAGATCCTCGGACAGGGCCGAGCTCTGGGGCCAACGTCCTGACTTTC.

This clone was seen many times. This chain links TRBV6-4 with TRBJ2-6; 7 bases map to TRBD1. The germline V gene has CDR1 MRHNA and CDR2 SNTAGT. The V and J ends lost 5 bases and 1 base, in that order; junction bases with no gene match: 5. This CDR3 has 16 amino acids. The CDR3 is CASSKGAESGANVLTF. CDR3 in DNA: TGTGCCAGCAGTAAGGGGGCGGAATCTGGGGCCAACGTCCTGACTTTC.

The CDR3 reads CASSYLDQPQHF. The CDR3 nucleotides read TGTGCCAGCAGCTATCTCGATCAGCCCCAGCATTTT. The chain uses TRBV7-9 and TRBJ1-5; no clear D gene. The CDR3 is 12 residues long. Trimming stripped 4 bases from V and 5 bases from J, with 6 bases between. Germline loops: CDR1 SEHNR, CDR2 FQNEAQ (reference sequence).

For this clone: This probably arose from a read error, given a far larger clone one base away. The chain uses TRBV11-1 and TRBJ2-7; D is undetermined. The germline V gene has CDR1 SGHAT and CDR2 FQDESV (reference sequence). V gave up 5 bases and J gave up 0 bases, with 5 bases separating them. This CDR3 contains 12 residues. The CDR3 DNA sequence: TGTGCCAGCAGCCCGAGCTCCTACGAGCAGTACTTC. Protein product: CASSPSSYEQYF. The full variable domain, with the rest looked up from reference TRBV11-1 and TRBJ2-7, is EAEVAQSPRYKITEKSQAVAFWCDPISGHATLYWYRQILGQGPELLVQFQDESVVDDSQLPKDRFSAERLKGVDSTLKIQPAELGDSAMYLCASSPSSYEQYFGPGTRLTVT.